Each of the 9 T cell receptor beta chains below was sequenced from the same sample in a study of T cell repertoires and HLA-DP antigens. These receptors lack a known antigen. Profiling relied on immunoSEQ multiplex PCR, and the TCRdb table lists in-frame clones only, not all of them. The table shows around 90,000 clones, with around nine tenths occurring only once. The sequenced sample was CD4+ T cells from PBMCs. The receptors were sampled from a man over 45 in good health and CMV-seronegative.

The gene calls are TRBV4-3 and TRBJ1-2, with D possibly being TRBD1 (5 bases). The V end was cut by 3 bases, the J end by 7 bases, with 18 bases between. This CDR3 is built from 15 residues. CDR1 and CDR2 from the germline V gene are LGHNA and YSLEER. The CDR3 sequence: CASSHWGRIELGYTF. The CDR3 DNA reads TGCGCCAGCAGCCATTGGGGACGGATTGAGCTTGGCTACACCTTC.

The chain has TRBV6-6 and TRBJ1-1, with 8 positions matching TRBD1. Per the germline V gene, CDR1 is MNHNY and CDR2 is SVGAGI (reference sequence). This CDR3 spans 15 amino acids. The J segment lost 11 bases and the V segment lost 5 bases, leaving 16 bases of the junction unmatched. DNA for the CDR3: TGTGCCAGCAGTACGTACAGGGGGAGGACTCCGGAGGCTTTCTTT. Translating it yields CASSTYRGRTPEAFF.

The CDR3 spells CASSRVAGGPDTQYF. CDR3 DNA: TGTGCCAGCTCCCGGGTAGCGGGGGGGCCAGATACGCAGTATTTT. The chain couples TRBV18 to TRBJ2-3; 11 nucleotides line up with TRBD2. CDR1 is KGHSH and CDR2 is LQKENI in the germline V gene. V shed 6 bases and J 4 bases; nucleotides not matched to a gene: 6. This CDR3 region has 15 residues. Full variable domain (rest looked up from reference TRBV18 and TRBJ2-3): NAGVMQNPRHLVRRRGQEARLRCSPMKGHSHVYWYRQLPEEGLKFMVYLQKENIIDESGMPKERFSAEFPKEGPSILRIQQVVRGDSAAYFCASSRVAGGPDTQYFGPGTRLTVL.

This sequence joins TRBV2 and TRBJ1-5, with a weak D call TRBD1 (5 bases). CDR3 length: 14 amino acids. The V end was cut by 6 bases, the J end by 6 bases, with 15 bases between. Germline V gene lookup returns CDR1 SNHLY and CDR2 FYNNEI. The CDR3 spells CASSEEGHGQPQHF. The CDR3 nucleotides are TGTGCCAGCAGCGAGGAGGGGCATGGTCAGCCCCAGCATTTT.

The chain couples TRBV5-1 to TRBJ1-3; no clear D. The CDR3 loop spans 16 amino acids. The germline V gene encodes CDR1 SGHRS and CDR2 YFSETQ. V was shortened by 0 bases and J by 1 base, with 11 bases between the two germline ends. The CDR3, as DNA: TGCGCCAGCAGCTTGGGTGGCAAAGAATCTGGAAACACCATATATTTT. Its translation: CASSLGGKESGNTIYF.

The chain couples TRBV4-3 to TRBJ2-7, with TRBD1 matching 12 bases. Germline V CDR1 and CDR2: LGHNA, YSLEER. V was pared by 4 bases and J by 0 bases, with 7 bases of the junction left unmatched. The CDR3 has 17 amino acids. As DNA, the CDR3 is TGCGCCAGCAGCCCCGGGACAGGGGGCCCGAGCTCCTACGAGCAGTACTTC. It translates to CASSPGTGGPSSYEQYF.

The rearrangement links TRBV6-5 to TRBJ1-1; the match to TRBD1 covers 7 bases. The CDR3 length is 14 residues. CDR1 is MNHEY, CDR2 SVGAGI, per germline. V dropped 5 bases and J dropped 0; count of bases not matched to a gene: 3. CDR3 region: CASSGQAMNTEAFF. CDR3 DNA sequence: TGTGCCAGCAGTGGACAGGCCATGAACACTGAAGCTTTCTTT.

V and J are TRBV7-2 and TRBJ1-2; D gene ambiguous. The CDR3 has 14 residues. The germline CDR1 and CDR2 sequences are SGHTA and FQGNSA. With 4 bases removed from V and 2 bases from J, the gap between germline ends came to 11 bases. The CDR3: CASSSNTINYGYTF. The CDR3 coding sequence is TGTGCCAGCAGCTCCAACACGATAAACTATGGCTACACCTTC.

The chain recombines TRBV6-1 with TRBJ1-5; D call uncertain. Germline CDR1 MNHNS, CDR2 SASEGT. The CDR3 runs to 16 residues. V was cut by 1 base and J by 0 bases, with 10 bases left in between. CDR3 nucleotide sequence: TGTGCCAGCAGTGAAGGAAGACCGGTTAGCAATCAGCCCCAGCATTTT. Translated: CASSEGRPVSNQPQHF.